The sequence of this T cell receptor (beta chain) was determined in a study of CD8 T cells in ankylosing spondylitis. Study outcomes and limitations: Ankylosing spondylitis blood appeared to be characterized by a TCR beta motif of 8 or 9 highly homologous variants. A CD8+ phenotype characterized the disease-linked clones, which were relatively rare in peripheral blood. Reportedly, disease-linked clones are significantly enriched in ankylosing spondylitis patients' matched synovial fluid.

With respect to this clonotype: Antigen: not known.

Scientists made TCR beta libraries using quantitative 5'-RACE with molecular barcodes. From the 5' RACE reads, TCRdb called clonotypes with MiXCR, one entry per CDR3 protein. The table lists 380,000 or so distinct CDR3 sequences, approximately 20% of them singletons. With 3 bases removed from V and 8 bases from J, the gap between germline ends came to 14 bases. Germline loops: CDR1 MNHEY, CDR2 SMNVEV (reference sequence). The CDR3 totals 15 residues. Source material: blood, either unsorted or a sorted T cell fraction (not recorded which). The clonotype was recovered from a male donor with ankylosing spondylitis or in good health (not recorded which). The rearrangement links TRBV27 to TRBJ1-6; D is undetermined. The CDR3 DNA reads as TGTGCCAGCAGTTTGGACGGCCTATGGGATTCACCCCTCCACTTT. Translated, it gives CASSLDGLWDSPLHF.